This T cell receptor beta chain was recovered during a study of T-cell reconstitution after alpha-beta-depleted transplantation in children. This CDR3 contains 18 residues. After removal of 5 bases from V and 0 bases from J, the junction contained 12 bases not matched to a gene. Germline-derived CDR1 and CDR2 are SGHTA and FQGTGA. In this sample, this clonotype turned up many times. Unique molecular identifiers were used in preparing the TCRbeta library. Via MiXCR, TCRdb re-called the PCR reads, giving one row per CDR3 protein. The sample lists over 45,000 distinct CDR3 sequences; around 5.9% were seen once.

The sample in question was PBMCs, mostly from graft donor cells, obtained 60 days after TCRalphabeta/CD19-depleted stem cell transplant. The chain combines TRBV7-3 with TRBJ2-2, with 7 bases lining up with TRBD1. The source of this sequence is a female patient between 2 and 10 years old who had a stem cell transplant for aplastic anemia, so the T cells may come from the graft donor. The CDR3 here is CASSRTARGQTNTGELFF. The CDR3 DNA is TGTGCCAGCAGCCGAACCGCCCGGGGACAGACGAACACCGGGGAGCTGTTTTTT.